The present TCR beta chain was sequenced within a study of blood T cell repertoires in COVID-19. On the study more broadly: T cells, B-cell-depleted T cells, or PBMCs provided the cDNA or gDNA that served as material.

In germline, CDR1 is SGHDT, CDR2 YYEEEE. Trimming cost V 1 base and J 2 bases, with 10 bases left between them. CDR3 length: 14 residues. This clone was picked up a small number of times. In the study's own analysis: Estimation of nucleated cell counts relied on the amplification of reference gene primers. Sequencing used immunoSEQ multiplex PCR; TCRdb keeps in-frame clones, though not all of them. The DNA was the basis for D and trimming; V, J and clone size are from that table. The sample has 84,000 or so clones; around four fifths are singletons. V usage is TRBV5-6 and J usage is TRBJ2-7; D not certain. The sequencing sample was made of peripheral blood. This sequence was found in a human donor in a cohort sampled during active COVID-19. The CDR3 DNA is TGTGCCAGCAGCTTGTCGGTAAACCCCTACGAGCAGTACTTC. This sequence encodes CASSLSVNPYEQYF.